This T cell receptor beta chain is drawn from a study of blood T cell repertoires in COVID-19. Study information: Some COVID-19 samples were acute and others convalescent; all came from the United States, Italy and Spain.

This CDR3 spans 15 amino acids. The germline gives CDR1 LGHNA, CDR2 YSLEER. V was cut by 0 bases and J by 4 bases, with 13 bases left in between. Source study methods: Counts of nucleated cells, estimated from reference gene primer amplification, were obtained. The assay was immunoSEQ multiplex PCR, and TCRdb's table has in-frame clones only and misses some. That table gives V, J and clone size, and the DNA gave D and trimming. The profile shows 70,000 to 90,000 clones, about 85% of them singletons. This chain connects TRBV4-3 to TRBJ2-7; D unresolved. This TCR was recovered from a human donor in a cohort sampled during active COVID-19. The specimen sequenced was peripheral blood. CDR3 loop: CASSQDLGLGYEQYF. The CDR3 region has the DNA TGCGCCAGCAGCCAAGATCTGGGCCTTGGGTACGAGCAGTACTTC.